Listed here is a single TCR beta chain. The data stem from a study of PD-L1 blockade in urothelial cancer. At the level of the study: Patients had been given 0 to 3 earlier chemotherapy regimens. Blood drawn 3 weeks (second dose) and 6 weeks after treatment start was analyzed.

Specified time point: peripheral blood 6 weeks after treatment start. Locally advanced or metastatic urothelial carcinoma affected the patients. The V gene end was trimmed by 6 bases and the J gene end by 1 base; junction bases not matched to a gene: 7. The CDR3 sequence is 16 residues long. Germline loops: CDR1 SGHAT, CDR2 FQNNGV. The repertoire was sequenced with immunoSEQ multiplex PCR; TCRdb's copy has only in-frame clones and lacks some. The repertoire consists of under 150,000 clones, with approximately 90% occurring once and the leading ten covering more than 1.5%. This clonotype was sampled from a man between 60 and 70 years old with urothelial cancer. The sequenced sample was PBMCs, obtained around atezolizumab (anti-PD-L1) treatment. The V call is TRBV11-2, the J call TRBJ2-5, with TRBD2 matching 11 bases. The CDR3 sequence: CASSQGLAETQETQYF. CDR3 DNA sequence: TGTGCCAGCAGTCAGGGACTAGCGGAGACCCAAGAGACCCAGTACTTC.